This paragraph reports one T cell receptor beta chain. No antigen is known for it. V shed 3 bases and J shed 6 bases, with 13 bases lying between them. The V gene's germline CDR1 is SGHRS and CDR2 YFSETQ. The CDR3 has 13 amino acids. The PCR ran on 60 Vbeta and 13 Jbeta primers. Only in-frame clones appear in the TCRdb table, and some are missing; sequencing was by immunoSEQ multiplex PCR. This sample has about 140,000 clones; about 80% occur once, and the top ten carry approximately 1.5%. The data originate from a study of cytomegalovirus exposure and HLA in healthy donors. Study results and caveats: Highly shared variants forming one cluster were likely a sequencing artifact. Confirmation was obtained in vitro that a few CMV-associated chains are specific for CMV antigens. A later analysis found that most CMV-associated TCR beta chains appeared HLA-restricted.

The V call is TRBV5-1, the J call TRBJ2-7, with D perhaps TRBD1 (5 bases). The sample was PBMCs. The receptor was derived from a man aged 25 to 40 in good health and CMV-seropositive. The CDR3 protein is CASSSGQVGEQYF. The DNA for the CDR3 is TGCGCCAGCAGCTCTGGACAAGTCGGCGAGCAGTACTTC.